This entry lists 30 T cell receptor beta chains sequenced from one sample in a study of shared clonotypes between healthy human individuals. CD8 cells regarded as naive lacked CD45RO, were positively chosen for CCR7, and omitted terminally differentiated effector memory CD45RA+ cells. Sequenced by immunoSEQ multiplex PCR; TCRdb stores in-frame clones only, minus some. The table shows 450,000 to 700,000 clones, with roughly 95% occurring only once. Sequencing used naive CD8+ T cells sorted from blood. All receptors come from a woman in her thirties in good health.

V usage is TRBV19 and J usage is TRBJ2-3; D is uncertain. The V gene's germline CDR1 is LNHDA and CDR2 SQIVND (reference sequence). Trimming pared 2 bases from V and 0 bases from J, leaving 15 bases between. CDR3 length equals 17 residues. The CDR3 region has the DNA TGTGCCAGTAGTATAAGTGAGGAACACCTTAGCACAGATACGCAGTATTTT. Encoded protein: CASSISEEHLSTDTQYF.

This chain connects TRBV7-9 to TRBJ1-1; TRBD1 is a possible D gene (6 bases). Germline V gene data show CDR1 as SEHNR and CDR2 as FQNEAQ (reference sequence). CDR3 length: 17 residues. V dropped 2 bases and J dropped 0 bases, with 16 bases sitting between them. The CDR3 DNA reads TGTGCCAGCAGCTTAACAGGGACGGGGGAAATGAACACTGAAGCTTTCTTT. This codes for CASSLTGTGEMNTEAFF.

The chain carries TRBV5-6 and TRBJ2-5, with 7 bases lining up with TRBD2. The CDR3 sequence is 15 residues long. The trim removed 0 bases at V and 5 bases at J, leaving 7 bases unmatched. CDR1 is SGHDT, CDR2 YYEEEE, per germline. CDR3 in DNA: TGTGCCAGCAGCTTGGGGTGGAGGGAGGGCGAGACCCAGTACTTC. Amino acids: CASSLGWREGETQYF. Full variable domain (rest looked up from reference TRBV5-6 and TRBJ2-5): DAGVTQSPTHLIKTRGQQVTLRCSPKSGHDTVSWYQQALGQGPQFIFQYYEEEERQRGNFPDRFSGHQFPNYSSELNVNALLLGDSALYLCASSLGWREGETQYFGPGTRLLVL.

The V and J genes are TRBV6-6 and TRBJ1-1, with 10 bases lining up with TRBD1. V lost 4 bases to trimming and J lost 7 bases; unmatched junction nucleotides: 9. This CDR3 contains 15 residues. Germline CDR1 reads MNHNY; CDR2 reads SVGAGI (reference sequence). The CDR3: CASSSWDRGTLEAFF. CDR3 DNA: TGTGCCAGCAGTTCTTGGGACAGGGGAACTCTTGAAGCTTTCTTT.

The genes are TRBV7-9 and TRBJ2-2, with D perhaps matching TRBD1 (6 bases). The length of the CDR3 is 16 residues. CDR1 is SEHNR and CDR2 is FQNEAQ in the germline V gene (reference sequence). Trimming stripped 4 bases from V and 4 bases from J, with 16 bases between. The CDR3 sequence: CASSSINRVVTGELFF. DNA of the CDR3: TGTGCCAGCAGCTCTATCAACAGGGTGGTCACCGGGGAGCTGTTTTTT.

The chain combines TRBV4-1 with TRBJ1-2; no firm D call. The CDR3 is 14 residues long. Germline CDR1 is MGHRA and CDR2 is YSYEKL. Between the trimmed V and J ends, which lost 0 bases and 7 bases, there was a span of 12 bases. Written as DNA, the CDR3 is TGCGCCAGCAGCCAAGATGACCCATCAGCTGGCTACACCTTC. Amino acid sequence: CASSQDDPSAGYTF.

The chain is built from TRBV10-2 and TRBJ2-3; 7 bases align to TRBD2. V lost 2 bases to trimming and J lost 2 bases; unmatched junction nucleotides: 7. The germline V gene has CDR1 WSHSY and CDR2 SAAADI. This CDR3 region has 16 residues. The CDR3 loop reads CASSEGNSGPTDTQYF. In DNA, the CDR3 is TGCGCCAGCAGTGAGGGTAATAGCGGGCCCACAGATACGCAGTATTTT.

The chain combines TRBV6-4 with TRBJ2-1; D unresolved. There are 17 residues in the CDR3. CDR1 is MRHNA and CDR2 is SNTAGT in the germline V gene. V lost 6 bases and J lost 0, with 18 bases in between. CDR3 residues: CASSGPPLSSSYNEQFF. The CDR3 bases are TGTGCCAGCAGCGGCCCCCCCCTATCGTCCTCCTACAATGAGCAGTTCTTC.

The chain has TRBV28 and TRBJ2-3, with D tentatively TRBD2 (5 bases). V lost 7 bases to trimming and J lost 2 bases, with 16 bases between them. Germline V lookup: CDR1 MDHEN, CDR2 SYDVKM. CDR3 length equals 15 residues. The CDR3 DNA sequence: TGTGCCAGCATGATAGACTACCCTTCCACAGATACGCAGTATTTT. Amino acids: CASMIDYPSTDTQYF.

The chain is built from TRBV11-2 and TRBJ2-1; 10 bases fit TRBD2. Germline V gene data show CDR1 as SGHAT and CDR2 as FQNNGV. This CDR3 is built from 12 residues. V dropped 5 bases and J dropped 9; count of bases not matched to a gene: 1. In nucleotides, the CDR3 is TGTGCCAGCAGCCCTAGCGGGAGTGAGCAGTTCTTC. This codes for CASSPSGSEQFF.

The count of this clone is one. The chain carries TRBV29-1 and TRBJ2-1; 7 bases are a match to TRBD1. CDR1 and CDR2 (germline): SQVTM, ANQGSEA. Trimming took 4 bases from V and 3 from J; bases not matched to a gene: 6. The CDR3 totals 14 residues. The CDR3 here is CSVGGQQVYNEQFF. For the CDR3, the DNA is TGCAGCGTTGGGGGACAGCAAGTCTACAATGAGCAGTTCTTC.

The chain joins TRBV28 to TRBJ2-5, with a tentative D call TRBD2 (5 bases). The J call is doubtful: the DNA matches TRBJ2-7 better. This CDR3 comprises 14 residues. CDR1 MDHEN and CDR2 SYDVKM come from the germline V gene. The CDR3 region is CASSLLANGYEQYF. DNA of the CDR3: TGTGCCAGCAGTCTGCTAGCCAATGGCTACGAGCAGTACTTC.

This clone was recorded only once. The gene calls are TRBV11-2 and TRBJ2-5; 9 bases are shared with TRBD2. The DNA end is a closer match to TRBJ2-7, so the J assignment may be wrong. Germline assignment: CDR1 SGHAT and CDR2 FQNNGV. The CDR3 length is 14 residues. The CDR3 loop is CASSSSGILYEQYF. CDR3 sequence (DNA): TGTGCCAGCAGCTCTAGCGGGATTCTCTACGAGCAGTACTTC.

This rearrangement joins TRBV4-1 to TRBJ2-3, with D unclear. The CDR3 contains 14 residues. V lost 2 bases and J lost 4, with 10 bases in between. CDR1 is MGHRA and CDR2 is YSYEKL in the germline V gene. The CDR3 nucleotides are TGCGCCAGCAGCCAAACCCCCGGGTCAGATACGCAGTATTTT. This translates into CASSQTPGSDTQYF.

This chain uses TRBV27 with TRBJ2-2; a weak D match, TRBD2 (6 bases). Trimming pared 6 bases from V and 4 bases from J, leaving 15 bases between. CDR1 and CDR2 (germline): MNHEY, SMNVEV (reference sequence). This CDR3 comprises 15 residues. CDR3 in amino acids: CASRERREATGELFF. CDR3 coding DNA: TGTGCCAGCAGGGAAAGGCGGGAAGCCACCGGGGAGCTGTTTTTT.

The chain recombines TRBV7-9 with TRBJ2-3, with D possibly matching TRBD2 (7 bases). Trimming removed 6 bases from V and 2 bases from J, with 21 bases in between. The CDR3 spans 17 residues. Germline V CDR1 and CDR2: SEHNR, FQNEAQ (reference sequence). DNA for the CDR3: TGTGCCAGCAGTTCCCCTCGGGGGGCGGGGGACACAGATACGCAGTATTTT. Protein: CASSSPRGAGDTDTQYF.

The genes are TRBV19 and TRBJ2-1; D perhaps matches TRBD2 (6 bases). V was cut by 2 bases and J by 9 bases, with 11 bases left in between. CDR1 LNHDA and CDR2 SQIVND come from the germline V gene (reference sequence). CDR3 size: 13 residues. Written as DNA, the CDR3 is TGTGCCAGTAGTATATTAGGAGGGTCTGAGCAGTTCTTC. It codes for CASSILGGSEQFF.

The rearrangement uses TRBV4-1 and TRBJ2-5; perhaps TRBD2 as D (6 bases). Trimming took off 0 bases at V and 5 bases at J, with 16 bases between the two ends. This CDR3 is 16 amino acids long. Germline assignment: CDR1 MGHRA and CDR2 YSYEKL. CDR3 in amino acids: CASSQEGRERVETQYF. The DNA of the CDR3 is TGCGCCAGCAGCCAAGAGGGACGGGAGCGGGTTGAGACCCAGTACTTC.

The V gene is TRBV9, the J gene TRBJ2-5; weak D call: TRBD1 (6 bases). Trimming removed 4 bases from V and 5 bases from J, with 18 bases in between. This CDR3 has 15 amino acids. Germline V gene data show CDR1 as SGDLS and CDR2 as YYNGEE. The CDR3 is CASSSRQEVGETQYF. As DNA, the CDR3 is TGTGCCAGCAGCTCCCGACAGGAGGTTGGGGAGACCCAGTACTTC.

The chain combines TRBV4-2 with TRBJ2-1; possibly TRBD2 for D (6 bases). Germline CDR1 and CDR2: LGHNA and YNFKEQ. This CDR3 comprises 16 residues. V dropped 1 base and J dropped 5 bases, with 15 bases sitting between them. The CDR3: CASSQGRGRNDNEQFF. The CDR3 bases are TGTGCCAGCAGCCAAGGTCGAGGGAGGAATGACAATGAGCAGTTCTTC.

The V gene is TRBV11-2, the J gene TRBJ2-7, with unresolved D. This CDR3 contains 11 residues. V was pared by 5 bases and J by 3 bases, with 5 bases between. In germline, CDR1 is SGHAT, CDR2 FQNNGV. As DNA, the CDR3 is TGTGCCAGCAGCCCCTACTACGAGCAGTACTTC. Its translation is CASSPYYEQYF. Supplemented by reference TRBV11-2 and TRBJ2-7, the full variable domain reads EAGVAQSPRYKIIEKRQSVAFWCNPISGHATLYWYQQILGQGPKLLIQFQNNGVVDDSQLPKDRFSAERLKGVDSTLKIQPAKLEDSAVYLCASSPYYEQYFGPGTRLTVT.

This chain links TRBV5-4 with TRBJ2-7; D is possibly TRBD1 (6 bases). CDR3 length: 16 residues. Per germline, CDR1 SGHNT and CDR2 YYREEE (reference sequence). Trimming pared 3 bases from V and 9 bases from J, leaving 25 bases between. CDR3: CASSSAGGQSSRGQYF. The CDR3 nucleotides read TGTGCCAGCAGCTCGGCGGGTGGACAGTCTTCCCGCGGGCAGTACTTC.

This clone was seen only once. Other DNA sequences within the sample encode an identical CDR3. The rearrangement links TRBV30 to TRBJ1-5; 9 positions agree with TRBD1. The CDR3 is made up of 14 amino acids. V was pared by 0 bases and J by 4 bases, with 1 base of the junction left unmatched. The germline CDR1 and CDR2 sequences are GTSNPN and SVGIG (reference sequence). The CDR3 spells CAWSVGQGNQPQHF. Written as DNA, the CDR3 is TGTGCCTGGAGTGTGGGACAGGGAAATCAGCCCCAGCATTTT.

This chain links TRBV28 with TRBJ2-7; D is uncertain. Germline assignment: CDR1 MDHEN and CDR2 SYDVKM. CDR3 length: 13 residues. V was pared by 3 bases and J by 3 bases, with 9 bases between. In nucleotides, the CDR3 is TGTGCCAGCAGTTTTGGCATAAGCTACGAGCAGTACTTC. Its protein product is CASSFGISYEQYF. Using reference TRBV28 and TRBJ2-7 for the parts outside the CDR3, the full variable domain is DVKVTQSSRYLVKRTGEKVFLECVQDMDHENMFWYRQDPGLGLRLIYFSYDVKMKEKGDIPEGYSVSREKKERFSLILESASTNQTSMYLCASSFGISYEQYFGPGTRLTVT.

CDR3 nucleotide sequence: TGTGCCTGGAATACGGACAGCGAGAAGGATCAGCCCCAGCATTTT. It is translated as CAWNTDSEKDQPQHF. This chain uses TRBV30 with TRBJ1-5; possibly TRBD1 for D (6 bases). CDR3 length: 15 amino acids. The V end was cut by 4 bases, the J end by 5 bases, with 18 bases between. Germline CDR1 GTSNPN, CDR2 SVGIG (reference sequence). Full variable domain (missing parts from reference TRBV30 and TRBJ1-5): SQTIHQWPATLVQPVGSPLSLECTVEGTSNPNLYWYRQAAGRGLQLLFYSVGIGQISSEVPQNLSASRPQDRQFILSSKKLLLSDSGFYLCAWNTDSEKDQPQHFGDGTRLSIL.

The chain employs TRBV13 and TRBJ2-3; D unclear. Germline-derived CDR1 and CDR2 are PRHDT and FYEKMQ (reference sequence). The CDR3 has 9 residues. V dropped 6 bases and J dropped 6 bases, with 1 base sitting between them. Written as DNA, the CDR3 is TGTGCCAGCAGTGATACGCAGTATTTT. It encodes CASSDTQYF.

The DNA for the CDR3 is TGCGCCAGCAGCCAAGGATGGCCCCTGAGCTCCTACGAGCAGTACTTC. It codes for CASSQGWPLSSYEQYF. The J gene is TRBJ2-5, the V gene TRBV4-1; D remains unclear. The DNA end favors TRBJ2-7, so the J call may be wrong. Germline CDR1 MGHRA, CDR2 YSYEKL. The CDR3 covers 16 residues.

V usage is TRBV29-1 and J usage is TRBJ2-7; D possibly corresponds to TRBD2 (6 bases). V was trimmed by 4 bases and J by 3 bases, leaving 19 bases between them. The CDR3 extends over 15 amino acids. Germline V lookup: CDR1 SQVTM, CDR2 ANQGSEA. The CDR3 region is CSVAPAPTSDYEQYF. CDR3 nucleotides: TGCAGCGTTGCACCGGCCCCGACTAGTGACTACGAGCAGTACTTC.

This clone came up once. The J gene is TRBJ1-2, the V gene TRBV6-5; D is unclear. The V gene lost 4 bases and the J gene lost 4 bases, with 16 bases spanning the gap. The V gene's germline CDR1 is MNHEY and CDR2 SVGAGI. The CDR3 contains 15 residues. CDR3 DNA: TGTGCCAGCAGTTCCCGGGAACACGGTTTCTATGGCTACACCTTC. Its translation is CASSSREHGFYGYTF.

This sequence joins TRBV5-4 and TRBJ1-2; maybe TRBD1 (6 bases). Trimming took 2 bases from V and 5 from J, leaving 16 bases between them. The germline CDR1 and CDR2 sequences are SGHNT and YYREEE (reference sequence). The CDR3 has 15 residues. For the CDR3, the DNA is TGTGCCAGCAGCTTTACCCAACAGGGCTCTTATGGCTACACCTTC. Its protein product is CASSFTQQGSYGYTF.